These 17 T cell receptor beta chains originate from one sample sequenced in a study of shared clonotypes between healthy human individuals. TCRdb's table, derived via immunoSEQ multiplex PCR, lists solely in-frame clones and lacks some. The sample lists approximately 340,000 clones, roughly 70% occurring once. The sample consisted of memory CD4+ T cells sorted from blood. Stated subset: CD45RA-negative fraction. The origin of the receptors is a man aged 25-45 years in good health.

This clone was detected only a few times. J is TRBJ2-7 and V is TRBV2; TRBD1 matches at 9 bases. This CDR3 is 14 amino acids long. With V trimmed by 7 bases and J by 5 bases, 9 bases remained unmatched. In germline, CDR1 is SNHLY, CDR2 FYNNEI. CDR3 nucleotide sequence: TGTGCCAGCATAGCTACAGGGGGCGGCCACGAGCAGTACTTC. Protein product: CASIATGGGHEQYF.

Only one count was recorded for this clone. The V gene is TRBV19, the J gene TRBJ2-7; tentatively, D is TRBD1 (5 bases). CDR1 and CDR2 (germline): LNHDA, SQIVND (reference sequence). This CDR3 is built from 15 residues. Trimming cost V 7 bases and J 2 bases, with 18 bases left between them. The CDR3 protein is CASTTAAGPAYEQYF. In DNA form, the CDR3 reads TGTGCCAGTACCACCGCGGCAGGGCCCGCCTACGAGCAGTACTTC.

The CDR3 nucleotides are TGTGCCAGCAGCTCCGACAGCAACCAGCAGTACTTC. Its protein product is CASSSDSNQQYF. The chain carries TRBV7-9 and TRBJ2-7; maybe TRBD1 (5 bases). Trimming removed 4 bases from V and 8 bases from J, with 12 bases in between. Germline V gives CDR1 SEHNR, CDR2 FQNEAQ (reference sequence). This CDR3 is built from 12 residues.

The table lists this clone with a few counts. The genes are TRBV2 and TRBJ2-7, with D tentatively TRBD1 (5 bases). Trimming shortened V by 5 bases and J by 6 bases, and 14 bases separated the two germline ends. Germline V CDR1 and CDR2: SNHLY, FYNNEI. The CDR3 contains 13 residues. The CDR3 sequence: CASSLSTGAEQYF. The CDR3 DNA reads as TGTGCCAGCAGTCTTAGCACAGGAGCCGAGCAGTACTTC.

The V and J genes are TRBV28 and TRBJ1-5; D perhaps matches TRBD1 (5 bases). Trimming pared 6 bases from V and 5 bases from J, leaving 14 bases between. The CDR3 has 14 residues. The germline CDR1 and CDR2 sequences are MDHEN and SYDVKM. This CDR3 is CASRRGTDYQPQHF. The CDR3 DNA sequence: TGTGCCAGCAGACGTGGGACCGATTATCAGCCCCAGCATTTT.

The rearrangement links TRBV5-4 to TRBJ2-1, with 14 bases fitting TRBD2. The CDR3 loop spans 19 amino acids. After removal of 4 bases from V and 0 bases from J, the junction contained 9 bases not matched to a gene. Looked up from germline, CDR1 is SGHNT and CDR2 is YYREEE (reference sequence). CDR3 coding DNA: TGTGCCAGCAGCCCCGCGGGACTAGCGGGAGCGGTCTCCTACAATGAGCAGTTCTTC. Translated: CASSPAGLAGAVSYNEQFF.

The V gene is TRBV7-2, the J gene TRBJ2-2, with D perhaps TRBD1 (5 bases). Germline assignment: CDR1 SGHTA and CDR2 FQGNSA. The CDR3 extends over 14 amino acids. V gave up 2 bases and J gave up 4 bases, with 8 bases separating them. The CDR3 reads CASSLRGGTGELFF. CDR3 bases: TGTGCCAGCAGCTTAAGGGGTGGCACCGGGGAGCTGTTTTTT.

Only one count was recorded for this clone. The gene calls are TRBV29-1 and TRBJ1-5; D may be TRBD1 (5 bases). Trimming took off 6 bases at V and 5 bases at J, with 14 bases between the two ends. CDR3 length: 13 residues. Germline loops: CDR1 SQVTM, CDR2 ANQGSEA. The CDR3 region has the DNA TGCAGCGTCGCGGACGGGGGGGATCAGCCCCAGCATTTT. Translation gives CSVADGGDQPQHF.

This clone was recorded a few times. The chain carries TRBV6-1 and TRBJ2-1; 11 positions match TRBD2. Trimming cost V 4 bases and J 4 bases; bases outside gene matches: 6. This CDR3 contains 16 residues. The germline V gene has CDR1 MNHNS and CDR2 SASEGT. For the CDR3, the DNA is TGTGCCAGCAGTGGCTCATCTAGCGGGAGGTACAATGAGCAGTTCTTC. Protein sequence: CASSGSSSGRYNEQFF.

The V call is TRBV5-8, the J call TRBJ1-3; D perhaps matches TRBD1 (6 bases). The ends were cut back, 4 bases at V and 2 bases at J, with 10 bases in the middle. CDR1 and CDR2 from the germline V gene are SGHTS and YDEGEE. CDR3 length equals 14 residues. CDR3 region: CASSLGGTGNTIYF. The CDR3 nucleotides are TGTGCCAGCAGCCTAGGGGGAACTGGAAACACCATATATTTT.

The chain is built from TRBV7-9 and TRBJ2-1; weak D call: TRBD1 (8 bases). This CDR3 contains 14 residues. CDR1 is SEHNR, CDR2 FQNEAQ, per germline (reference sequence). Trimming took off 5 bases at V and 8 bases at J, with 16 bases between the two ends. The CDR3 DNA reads TGTGCCAGCAGCACGTACAGGGGGGGCTATGAGCAGTTCTTC. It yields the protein CASSTYRGGYEQFF.

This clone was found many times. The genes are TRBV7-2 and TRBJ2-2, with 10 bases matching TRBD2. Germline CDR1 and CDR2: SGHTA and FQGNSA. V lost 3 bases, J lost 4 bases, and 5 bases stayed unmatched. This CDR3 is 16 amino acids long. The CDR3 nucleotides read TGTGCCAGCAGCTTGCTTAGCGGGAGGCGCACCGGGGAGCTGTTTTTT. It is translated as CASSLLSGRRTGELFF.

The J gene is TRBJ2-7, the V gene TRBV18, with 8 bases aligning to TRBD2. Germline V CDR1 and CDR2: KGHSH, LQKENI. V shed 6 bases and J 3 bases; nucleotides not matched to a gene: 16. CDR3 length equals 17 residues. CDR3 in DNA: TGTGCCAGCTCCCCGTTACCGAATATCGGGGGGGACTACGAGCAGTACTTC. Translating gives CASSPLPNIGGDYEQYF.

The CDR3: CASRRTGERYNEQFF. The DNA of the CDR3 is TGTGCCAGCAGGAGGACAGGGGAGCGGTACAATGAGCAGTTCTTC. V and J are TRBV6-5 and TRBJ2-1; TRBD1 matches at 9 bases. V lost 6 bases and J lost 4; bases outside the gene matches: 7. The length of the CDR3 is 15 residues. From germline, CDR1 is MNHEY and CDR2 SVGAGI.

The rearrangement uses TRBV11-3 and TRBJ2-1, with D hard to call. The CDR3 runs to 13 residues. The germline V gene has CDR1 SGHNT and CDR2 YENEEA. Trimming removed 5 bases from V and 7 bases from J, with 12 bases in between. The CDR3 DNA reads TGTGCCAGCAGCCTCCATCCCGGGAATGAGCAGTTCTTC. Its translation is CASSLHPGNEQFF.

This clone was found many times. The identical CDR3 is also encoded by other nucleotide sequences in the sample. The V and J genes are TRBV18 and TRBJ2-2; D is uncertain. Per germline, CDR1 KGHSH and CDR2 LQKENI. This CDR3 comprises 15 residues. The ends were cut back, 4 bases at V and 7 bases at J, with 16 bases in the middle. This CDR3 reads CASSQLPGPGGELFF. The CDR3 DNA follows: TGTGCCAGCTCACAATTGCCAGGTCCGGGCGGGGAGCTGTTTTTT.

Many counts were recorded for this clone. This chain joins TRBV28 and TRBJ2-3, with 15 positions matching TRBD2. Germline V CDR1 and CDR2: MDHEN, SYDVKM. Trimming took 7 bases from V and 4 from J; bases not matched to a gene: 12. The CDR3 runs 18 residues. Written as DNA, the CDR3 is TGTGCCAGCAAAATGGTCGGACTAGCGGGAGGGGGGGCAGATACGCAGTATTTT. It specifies CASKMVGLAGGGADTQYF. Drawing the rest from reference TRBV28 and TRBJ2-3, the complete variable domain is DVKVTQSSRYLVKRTGEKVFLECVQDMDHENMFWYRQDPGLGLRLIYFSYDVKMKEKGDIPEGYSVSREKKERFSLILESASTNQTSMYLCASKMVGLAGGGADTQYFGPGTRLTVL.